Listed below are T cell receptor beta chains from one sample, sequenced in a study of cytotoxic CD8 clonotypes in ibrutinib-treated CLL. Assay: immunoSEQ multiplex PCR; the TCRdb copy retains only in-frame clones and omits some. The sample lists hundreds of thousands of clones, 79% occurring once. The sequences come from PBMCs, collected after 12 months of ibrutinib treatment. Every receptor here comes from a human donor with chronic lymphocytic leukemia. Both conserved end residues are part of each CDR3. Each record gives: D gene, clone size, V gene, J gene, CDR3 DNA, CDR3 protein. D genes are given only for firm matches. Size values are once, few and many counts, or a class for expanded clones, and some rows have none.

NA,few,TRBV7-9,TRBJ1-1,TGTGCCAGCAGCTCGAGGAGGGGTGCAAACCCGGATTTT,CASSSRRGANPDF
TRBD1,once,TRBV7-9,TRBJ2-3,TGTGCCAGCAGCTGGACAGGGGGCAGGGCAGGGTATTTT,CASSWTGGRAGYF
TRBD1,NA,TRBV6-5,TRBJ1-1,TGTGCCAGCAGTGACAGGGGTGTCGCTGAAGCTTTCTTT,CASSDRGVAEAFF
TRBD1,NA,TRBV18,TRBJ1-3,TGTGCCAGCTCACCCGGGACAGGGATTTCTGGAAACACCATATATTTT,CASSPGTGISGNTIYF
NA,NA,TRBV4-1,TRBJ2-5,TGCGCCAGCAGCCAAAGACCGGGGGAGCAAGAGACCCAGTACTTC,CASSQRPGEQETQYF
TRBD1,NA,TRBV9,TRBJ1-6,TGTGCCAGCAGCGTAGACCCAGGGGGCAATTCACCCCTCCACTTT,CASSVDPGGNSPLHF
TRBD1,NA,TRBV28,TRBJ1-2,TGTGCCAGCAGTCGCTCAGGGGGTATTAACTATGGCTACACCTTC,CASSRSGGINYGYTF
NA,NA,TRBV6-6,TRBJ2-1,TGTGCCAGCAGTTATTCACCAGCTGGCTATGAGCAGTTCTTC,CASSYSPAGYEQFF
TRBD1,NA,TRBV18,TRBJ1-3,TGTGCCAGCTCTCTGGGACAGGGCCCTGACACCATATATTTT,CASSLGQGPDTIYF
NA,NA,TRBV19,TRBJ1-2,TGTGCCAGTAGTATCCAAGCAGGGTTGCACTATGGCTACACCTTC,CASSIQAGLHYGYTF
NA,NA,TRBV27,TRBJ1-4,TGTGCCAGCAGGTCAGGGGATGAAGAAAAACTGTTTTTT,CASRSGDEEKLFF
NA,NA,TRBV11-2,TRBJ2-5,TGTGCCAGCAGCTTAGTCCCCTCGCCCGAAACGGAGACCCAGTACTTC,CASSLVPSPETETQYF
TRBD1,NA,TRBV13,TRBJ1-3,TGTGCCAGCAGCCAGCGGACAGGAGGAAACACCATATATTTT,CASSQRTGGNTIYF
NA,few,TRBV11-2,TRBJ2-1,TGTGCCAGCAGCTGGGACCCTTTGAATGAGCAGTTCTTC,CASSWDPLNEQFF
NA,NA,TRBV2,TRBJ2-1,TGTGCCAGCAGTGAAGCTCCGGGGAATGAGCAGTTCTTC,CASSEAPGNEQFF
TRBD2,once,TRBV19,TRBJ2-1,TGTGCCAGCAAACCTCGACTAGCGGGATTGTCAGGGCAGTTCTTC,CASKPRLAGLSGQFF
NA,NA,TRBV6-5,TRBJ1-5,TGTGCCAGCAGTTACCTAAAGGGGGATCAGCCCCAGCATTTT,CASSYLKGDQPQHF
NA,NA,TRBV6-5,TRBJ1-5,TGTGCCAGCAGTTACTCGCAGGGGTTGGGTGGGCCCCAGCATTTT,CASSYSQGLGGPQHF
NA,NA,TRBV21-1,TRBJ2-1,TGTGCCAGCAGCAAAAACCGCCCTAACATGTACAATGAGCAGTTCTTC,CASSKNRPNMYNEQFF
NA,few,TRBV7-9,TRBJ2-4,TGTGCCAGCAGCTTAAATGAGTTTGTCCAGTACTTC,CASSLNEFVQYF
NA,NA,TRBV2,TRBJ1-2,TGTGCCAGCAGTGAAGAACGCCGCTATGGCTACACCTTC,CASSEERRYGYTF
NA,NA,TRBV27,TRBJ1-1,TGTGCCAGCAGTTGGGGGGAAAGGAATGAAGCTTTCTTT,CASSWGERNEAFF
TRBD1,NA,TRBV6-5,TRBJ1-2,TGTGCCAGCAGTTACTCGAATCAGGGGGCGAACTATGGCTACACCTTC,CASSYSNQGANYGYTF
NA,NA,TRBV7-3,TRBJ2-3,TGTGCCAGCAGCTTCGGGGGTACAGATACGCAGTATTTT,CASSFGGTDTQYF
NA,few,TRBV11-2,TRBJ1-2,TGTGCCAGCAGCTTGGCAGGTGATAACTATGGCTACACCTTC,CASSLAGDNYGYTF